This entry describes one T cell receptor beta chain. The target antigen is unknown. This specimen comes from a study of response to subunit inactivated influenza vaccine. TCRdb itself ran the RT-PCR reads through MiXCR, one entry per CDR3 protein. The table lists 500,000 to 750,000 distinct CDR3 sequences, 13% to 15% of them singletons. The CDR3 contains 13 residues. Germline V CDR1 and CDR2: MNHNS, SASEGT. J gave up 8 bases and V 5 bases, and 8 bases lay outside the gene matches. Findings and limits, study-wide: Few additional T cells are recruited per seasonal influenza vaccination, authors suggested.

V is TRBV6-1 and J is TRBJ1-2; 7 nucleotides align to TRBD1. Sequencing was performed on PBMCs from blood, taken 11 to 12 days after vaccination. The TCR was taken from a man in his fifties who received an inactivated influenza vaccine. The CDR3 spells CASSKQGLKGYTF. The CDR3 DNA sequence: TGTGCCAGCAGTAAACAGGGGTTAAAGGGCTACACCTTC.